A single sample is the source of the 8 T cell receptor beta chains below, sequenced in a study of OX40 agonist ivuxolimab in advanced cancers. Clones were sequenced by immunoSEQ multiplex PCR, and TCRdb holds only the in-frame ones, with some missing. Of roughly 56,000 clones in the sample, about 89% were seen once. This material consisted of CD4+ or CD8+ T cells sorted from blood, taken in a trial of the OX40 agonist ivuxolimab. These receptor sequences come from an adult with an advanced solid tumor such as melanoma, head and neck, liver or kidney cancer.

This clone was detected only once. The gene calls are TRBV27 and TRBJ1-2; 9 nucleotides match TRBD1. With 4 bases clipped from V and 5 bases from J, the junction kept 5 bases outside the gene matches. The CDR3 covers 14 residues. Germline V lookup: CDR1 MNHEY, CDR2 SMNVEV (reference sequence). This chain's CDR3 is CASSSTGGLYGYTF. The CDR3 region has the DNA TGTGCCAGCAGTTCGACAGGGGGGCTTTATGGCTACACCTTC.

The chain couples TRBV9 to TRBJ2-3; D is uncertain. Per germline, CDR1 SGDLS and CDR2 YYNGEE. Trimming pared 4 bases from V and 4 bases from J, leaving 13 bases between. CDR3 size: 14 residues. The CDR3 reads CASSPRFSPDTQYF. The CDR3 coding sequence is TGTGCCAGCAGCCCCCGTTTTTCCCCAGATACGCAGTATTTT.

The chain couples TRBV30 to TRBJ2-7; no clear D. With 1 base removed from V and 4 bases from J, the gap between germline ends came to 11 bases. Germline V lookup: CDR1 GTSNPN, CDR2 SVGIG (reference sequence). The CDR3 has 13 amino acids. The CDR3 region is CAWSGWLSYEQYF. The CDR3 DNA sequence: TGTGCCTGGAGTGGTTGGCTCTCTTACGAGCAGTACTTC.

A single count supports this clone. The rearrangement joins TRBV28 to TRBJ2-3, with 9 bases that match TRBD1. The CDR3 has 16 residues. In germline, CDR1 is MDHEN, CDR2 SYDVKM. The junction had 11 bases not matched to a gene; V was cut back by 6 bases and J by 4 bases. The CDR3 loop reads CASSQLTGGTADTQYF. The CDR3 DNA sequence: TGTGCCAGCAGCCAACTGACAGGGGGGACGGCAGATACGCAGTATTTT.

The rearrangement uses TRBV2 and TRBJ2-2; no definite D call. V shed 4 bases and J shed 4 bases, with 10 bases lying between them. Per the germline V gene, CDR1 is SNHLY and CDR2 is FYNNEI. The CDR3 sequence is 14 residues long. The CDR3: CASSAPTPTGELFF. The CDR3 DNA reads TGTGCCAGCAGTGCGCCTACCCCCACCGGGGAGCTGTTTTTT.

The J gene is TRBJ2-1, the V gene TRBV6-5; a weak D match, TRBD2 (5 bases). The CDR3 is 15 residues long. Trimming removed 6 bases from V and 0 bases from J, with 12 bases in between. CDR1 and CDR2 (germline): MNHEY, SVGAGI. The CDR3 DNA is TGTGCCAGCAGCCAGGACTTCGTCTCCTACAATGAGCAGTTCTTC. This encodes CASSQDFVSYNEQFF.

V is TRBV11-2 and J is TRBJ1-3, with unresolved D. The V and J ends lost 3 bases and 0 bases respectively, with 15 bases between them. This CDR3 comprises 17 residues. Germline assignment: CDR1 SGHAT and CDR2 FQNNGV. The CDR3 region is CASSFRSGRNSGNTIYF. For the CDR3, the DNA is TGTGCCAGCAGCTTTCGGAGCGGCAGAAACTCTGGAAACACCATATATTTT. Filled out from reference TRBV11-2 and TRBJ1-3, the complete variable domain reads EAGVAQSPRYKIIEKRQSVAFWCNPISGHATLYWYQQILGQGPKLLIQFQNNGVVDDSQLPKDRFSAERLKGVDSTLKIQPAKLEDSAVYLCASSFRSGRNSGNTIYFGEGSWLTVV.

The chain carries TRBV20-1 and TRBJ1-2; D unclear. V dropped 4 bases and J dropped 6 bases, with 3 bases sitting between them. The CDR3 contains 9 residues. Germline V gives CDR1 DFQATT, CDR2 SNEGSKA (reference sequence). The CDR3 DNA reads as TGCAGTGCTACCAATGGCTACACCTTC. This codes for CSATNGYTF.